This T cell receptor (beta chain) stems from a study of blood T cell repertoires in COVID-19. TCRdb's table, derived via immunoSEQ multiplex PCR, lists solely in-frame clones and lacks some. Altogether tens of thousands of clones are present, 81% being singletons, with the ten largest covering approximately 44%. The CDR3 contains 15 residues. From germline, CDR1 is SGHTA and CDR2 FQGTGA. Trimming took 2 bases from V and 0 from J, leaving 11 bases between them. The sequence was obtained from an elderly man with acute or convalescent COVID-19. The rearrangement links TRBV7-3 to TRBJ2-7; D possibly corresponds to TRBD1 (7 bases). The source material was peripheral blood. The CDR3 is CASSLSGGSSYEQYF. For the CDR3, the DNA is TGTGCCAGCAGCTTATCAGGGGGGAGCTCCTACGAGCAGTACTTC.